These 19 T cell receptor beta chains share one sample of origin, sequenced in a study of shared clonotypes between healthy human individuals. Only CD45RO-negative cells positively selected for CCR7 counted as naive CD8 cells, so terminally differentiated effector memory CD45RA+ cells were excluded. Generated by immunoSEQ multiplex PCR, the TCRdb table keeps only in-frame clones and is missing some. The table includes millions of clones, under 95% detected once. Sequencing was done on a sample of naive CD8+ T cells from PBMCs. Receptors originate from a man between 18 and 29 years old in good health. Some clones in this sample may be carry-over from other donors' samples.

This chain connects TRBV5-6 to TRBJ2-2; D unresolved. The CDR3 contains 15 residues. CDR1 and CDR2 from the germline V gene are SGHDT and YYEEEE. The V and J ends lost 5 bases and 6 bases respectively, with 17 bases between them. In nucleotides, the CDR3 is TGTGCCAGCAGTAATATGGAATTCAATGCCGGGGAGCTGTTTTTT. Its translation: CASSNMEFNAGELFF.

The chain uses TRBV9 and TRBJ1-2; D is possibly TRBD1 (6 bases). CDR1 and CDR2 (germline): SGDLS, YYNGEE. The V end was cut by 2 bases, the J end by 5 bases, with 31 bases between. The CDR3 sequence is 20 residues long. The CDR3 loop is CASSVSPVLGGASPTYGYTF. CDR3 coding DNA: TGTGCCAGCAGCGTCTCCCCGGTTTTGGGGGGCGCGTCTCCGACATATGGCTACACCTTC.

This rearrangement joins TRBV28 to TRBJ1-4; D possibly corresponds to TRBD1 (6 bases). The CDR3 spans 12 residues. Germline values: CDR1 MDHEN, CDR2 SYDVKM. V shed 6 bases and J shed 15 bases, with 17 bases lying between them. The DNA for the CDR3 is TGTGCCAGCAGCTCCTATTCAGAGGGGGTGTTTTTT. This gives the protein CASSSYSEGVFF.

This clone turned up a few times. This chain links TRBV12-1 with TRBJ2-1; TRBD2 was called by the table and not checked on the DNA. TRBV12-1 corresponds to a pseudogene. This CDR3 region has 18 residues. The CDR3 loop is CASSPPGTSGRAYNEQFF. The CDR3 DNA sequence: TGTGCCAGCAGTCCGCCCGGGACTAGCGGGAGGGCCTACAATGAGCAGTTCTTC.

This clone has just a few counts. V gene TRBV19 combines with J gene TRBJ1-5; a possible D gene is TRBD1 (5 bases). The CDR3 extends over 13 amino acids. V was shortened by 3 bases and J by 9 bases, with 12 bases between the two germline ends. Germline V lookup: CDR1 LNHDA, CDR2 SQIVND (reference sequence). The CDR3, as DNA: TGTGCCAGTAGTATCCAGGGAGGGAGGCCCCAGCATTTT. Its protein product is CASSIQGGRPQHF.

This chain connects TRBV10-2 to TRBJ2-7, with 7 bases lining up with TRBD1. Germline CDR1 reads WSHSY; CDR2 reads SAAADI. The V and J ends lost 4 bases and 4 bases, in that order; junction bases with no gene match: 7. There are 14 residues in the CDR3. The CDR3 spells CASSGPGGGYEQYF. Here the CDR3 DNA reads TGCGCCAGCAGTGGACCAGGGGGTGGTTACGAGCAGTACTTC.

The gene calls are TRBV4-1 and TRBJ2-7; D remains ambiguous. Trimming stripped 4 bases from V and 5 bases from J, with 27 bases between. This CDR3 spans 18 amino acids. The germline gives CDR1 MGHRA, CDR2 YSYEKL. The CDR3 reads CASSRSPPPVPDVHEQYF. In DNA form, the CDR3 reads TGCGCCAGCAGCCGCAGTCCCCCCCCCGTTCCGGATGTACACGAGCAGTACTTC.

CDR3 amino acids: CASSQAASGIFTGELFF. The CDR3 region has the DNA TGTGCCAGCAGCCAGGCGGCTAGCGGAATTTTTACCGGGGAGCTGTTTTTT. The chain combines TRBV4-2 with TRBJ2-2; 7 nucleotides agree with TRBD2. V was clipped by 3 bases and J by 5 bases; unmatched bases: 12. The CDR3 is made up of 17 amino acids. Germline CDR1 reads LGHNA; CDR2 reads YNFKEQ.

The J gene is TRBJ1-1, the V gene TRBV7-3; 10 bases line up with TRBD1. There are 16 residues in the CDR3. In germline, CDR1 is SGHTA, CDR2 FQGTGA. The V gene end was trimmed by 4 bases and the J gene end by 5 bases; junction bases not matched to a gene: 10. The CDR3 DNA reads TGTGCCAGCAGCTCTCCCCAGGACAGGGGGGAAACTGAAGCTTTCTTT. This translates into CASSSPQDRGETEAFF.

The gene calls are TRBV7-9 and TRBJ2-6, with 7 bases lining up with TRBD1. V was clipped by 3 bases and J by 0 bases; unmatched bases: 11. The CDR3 has 19 amino acids. Germline CDR1 SEHNR, CDR2 FQNEAQ (reference sequence). As DNA, the CDR3 is TGTGCCAGCAGCTTCCCTATGGGACAGATGATCTCTGGGGCCAACGTCCTGACTTTC. Protein: CASSFPMGQMISGANVLTF.

V gene TRBV28 combines with J gene TRBJ1-5; 7 bases align to TRBD1. V lost 6 bases to trimming and J lost 0 bases; unmatched junction nucleotides: 8. Germline CDR1 and CDR2: MDHEN and SYDVKM. The length of the CDR3 is 16 residues. The CDR3 reads CASRGQGQLSNQPQHF. In nucleotides, the CDR3 is TGTGCCAGCAGGGGGCAGGGACAGCTTAGCAATCAGCCCCAGCATTTT.

J is TRBJ2-6 and V is TRBV5-5, with D possibly matching TRBD1 (6 bases). The CDR3 spans 18 residues. Germline V gene lookup returns CDR1 SGHKS and CDR2 YYEKEE (reference sequence). V was pared by 6 bases and J by 0 bases, with 19 bases between. DNA of the CDR3: TGTGCCAGCAACCCGGAGGTGGGGGCCCCCTCTGGGGCCAACGTCCTGACTTTC. This gives the protein CASNPEVGAPSGANVLTF.

V usage is TRBV4-3 and J usage is TRBJ2-7; D assignment may be TRBD1 or TRBD2 (5 bases each). CDR3 length: 14 residues. Per germline, CDR1 LGHNA and CDR2 YSLEER. V gave up 4 bases and J gave up 0 bases, with 10 bases separating them. CDR3 DNA sequence: TGCGCCAGCAGCCCCCGGGGCGGCTCCTACGAGCAGTACTTC. Protein: CASSPRGGSYEQYF.

This chain connects TRBV7-9 to TRBJ2-5; 8 nucleotides agree with TRBD2. The CDR3 is 15 residues long. Germline CDR1 and CDR2: SEHNR and FQNEAQ (reference sequence). V lost 5 bases and J lost 4; bases outside the gene matches: 9. CDR3 DNA: TGTGCCAGCAGCCTGCGGGGGGACCCTTTAGAGACCCAGTACTTC. As protein: CASSLRGDPLETQYF.

This clone was observed a single time. CDR3 loop: CASSYSGVGNTEAFF. In DNA form, the CDR3 reads TGTGCCAGCAGTTACTCGGGGGTGGGGAACACTGAAGCTTTCTTT. The chain is built from TRBV6-5 and TRBJ1-1; a possible D gene is TRBD1 (5 bases). Between the trimmed V and J ends, which lost 0 bases and 1 base, there was a span of 9 bases. The CDR3 contains 15 residues. Germline loops: CDR1 MNHEY, CDR2 SVGAGI.

This chain links TRBV27 with TRBJ2-3, with TRBD1 matching 8 bases. The CDR3 is 16 amino acids. CDR1 is MNHEY, CDR2 SMNVEV, per germline (reference sequence). V was clipped by 2 bases and J by 1 base; unmatched bases: 5. Here the CDR3 reads CASSLQGASGTDTQYF. Written as DNA, the CDR3 is TGTGCCAGCAGTTTACAGGGGGCGAGTGGCACAGATACGCAGTATTTT.

The chain combines TRBV5-4 with TRBJ2-3; no firm D call. Looked up from germline, CDR1 is SGHNT and CDR2 is YYREEE (reference sequence). The CDR3 is 13 amino acids. V lost 2 bases and J lost 7, with 11 bases in between. CDR3 nucleotide sequence: TGTGCCAGCAGCTTTAGCCCCCCCAATACGCAGTATTTT. Protein sequence: CASSFSPPNTQYF.

The rearrangement joins TRBV7-9 to TRBJ2-5, with 12 nucleotides matching TRBD2. Germline V gene lookup returns CDR1 SEHNR and CDR2 FQNEAQ (reference sequence). The CDR3 length is 16 residues. V trimming: 5 bases; J trimming: 5 bases; junction bases outside the gene matches: 9. The DNA of the CDR3 is TGTGCCAGCAGCGGGGGGACTAGCGGGTTGGGTGAGACCCAGTACTTC. It translates to CASSGGTSGLGETQYF.

The J gene is TRBJ2-7, the V gene TRBV27; 7 positions agree with TRBD2. The length of the CDR3 is 15 residues. The J segment lost 3 bases and the V segment lost 8 bases, leaving 13 bases of the junction unmatched. Per the germline V gene, CDR1 is MNHEY and CDR2 is SMNVEV (reference sequence). In DNA form, the CDR3 reads TGTGCCAGCGGGCCTTTAGCGGGCCCCGACTACGAGCAGTACTTC. Amino acid sequence: CASGPLAGPDYEQYF.